This T cell receptor beta chain was obtained from a study of shared clonotypes between healthy human individuals. Looking at the study overall: For every donor, three CD4 naive, three CD4 memory, two CD8 naive and one CD8 memory plates were used.

Overall study results and limits: Memory subsets generally showed smaller estimated richness than naive subsets did. Depth of sequencing was expected to influence donor clonotype sharing.

Generated by immunoSEQ multiplex PCR, the TCRdb table keeps only in-frame clones and is missing some. The data show more than 2,000,000 clones, more than 80% seen once. Comment on this clone: Its antigen is not identified.

The V gene's germline CDR1 is MNHEY and CDR2 SVGAGI. V lost 6 bases and J lost 3, with 15 bases in between. This CDR3 has 14 amino acids. The source of this sequence is a man aged 18 to 30 in good health. Sequencing input: naive CD4+ T cells sorted from blood. Subset: CD45RA+ positively selected. The chain joins TRBV6-5 to TRBJ2-7, with a tentative D call TRBD1 (5 bases). The chain's CDR3 is CASRRGSPVYEQYF. The DNA of the CDR3 is TGTGCCAGCAGAAGGGGATCTCCGGTCTACGAGCAGTACTTC.